These 24 T cell receptor beta chains originate from one sample sequenced in a study of shared clonotypes between healthy human individuals. Only in-frame clones appear in the TCRdb table, and some are missing; sequencing was by immunoSEQ multiplex PCR. The table has 950,000 to 1,200,000 clones, 70% to 80% seen once. What was sequenced was memory CD4+ T cells from PBMCs. The sample's subset: CD45RA-negative fraction. Every receptor here comes from a man aged 18 to 35 in good health. Some clones in this sample may be carry-over from other donors' samples.

This clone was found a few times. The V call is TRBV15, the J call TRBJ2-1; 7 nucleotides agree with TRBD1. The CDR3 covers 12 residues. The junction had 5 bases not matched to a gene; V was cut back by 0 bases and J by 15 bases. Germline assignment: CDR1 LNHNV and CDR2 YYDKDF (reference sequence). CDR3 nucleotides: TGTGCCACCAGCAGAGAGTTGGGACAGCGGTTCTTC. Its translation is CATSRELGQRFF.

The chain recombines TRBV7-3 with TRBJ2-6; 9 bases align to TRBD1. The germline CDR1 and CDR2 sequences are SGHTA and FQGTGA. This CDR3 is 16 amino acids long. Trimming removed 10 bases from V and 4 bases from J; junction bases left unmatched: 11. The CDR3 DNA follows: TGTGCCACTCCAAAGCACAGGGGGCCCGGGGCCAACGTCCTGACTTTC. Translating it yields CATPKHRGPGANVLTF.

The J gene is TRBJ2-7, the V gene TRBV5-6; TRBD1 aligns across 7 bases. The CDR3 consists of 17 residues. J lost 1 base, V lost 4 bases, and 14 bases had no gene match. CDR1 is SGHDT and CDR2 is YYEEEE in the germline V gene. CDR3 sequence (DNA): TGTGCCAGCAGCCCAGACAGGGTTTTCTCGAGATCCTACGAGCAGTACTTC. Residues: CASSPDRVFSRSYEQYF.

The rearrangement joins TRBV7-9 to TRBJ2-1, with 9 bases matching TRBD2. CDR3 size: 16 residues. Trimming took 3 bases from V and 4 from J; bases not matched to a gene: 7. In germline, CDR1 is SEHNR, CDR2 FQNEAQ (reference sequence). Here the CDR3 DNA reads TGTGCCAGCAGCTTCACTGCGGGAGGGGTGTACAATGAGCAGTTCTTC. It codes for CASSFTAGGVYNEQFF.

This clone was counted a few times. The V call is TRBV30, the J call TRBJ1-1; no definite D call. The CDR3 has 13 amino acids. The V end lost 4 bases, the J end lost 0 bases, and 9 bases lay between the germline ends. CDR1 GTSNPN and CDR2 SVGIG come from the germline V gene (reference sequence). The chain's CDR3 is CAWTGFVNTEAFF. CDR3 DNA sequence: TGTGCCTGGACTGGGTTTGTGAACACTGAAGCTTTCTTT. Looking up the rest from reference TRBV30 and TRBJ1-1 gives the full variable domain: SQTIHQWPATLVQPVGSPLSLECTVEGTSNPNLYWYRQAAGRGLQLLFYSVGIGQISSEVPQNLSASRPQDRQFILSSKKLLLSDSGFYLCAWTGFVNTEAFFGQGTRLTVV.

Only one count was recorded for this clone. This rearrangement joins TRBV2 to TRBJ2-3, with 10 nucleotides matching TRBD2. The CDR3 sequence is 15 residues long. J lost 2 bases, V lost 5 bases, and 4 bases had no gene match. Germline CDR1 SNHLY, CDR2 FYNNEI. The CDR3 region is CASSPGLADTDTQYF. CDR3 DNA sequence: TGTGCCAGCAGTCCCGGACTAGCGGACACAGATACGCAGTATTTT.

This clone was seen a few times. The chain carries TRBV9 and TRBJ1-4; TRBD1 might be the D (5 bases). The germline V and J ends were trimmed by 6 bases and 3 bases, with 15 bases remaining between them. The CDR3 consists of 15 residues. Germline V gives CDR1 SGDLS, CDR2 YYNGEE. CDR3 bases: TGTGCCAGCAATGGGAGGGGTCGAGCTAATGAAAAACTGTTTTTT. This translates into CASNGRGRANEKLFF. The full variable domain, its missing parts supplied by reference TRBV9 and TRBJ1-4, is DSGVTQTPKHLITATGQRVTLRCSPRSGDLSVYWYQQSLDQGLQFLIQYYNGEERAKGNILERFSAQQFPDLHSELNLSSLELGDSALYFCASNGRGRANEKLFFGSGTQLSVL.

This sequence joins TRBV29-1 and TRBJ2-1; D is perhaps TRBD1 (6 bases). Trimming took off 2 bases at V and 4 bases at J, with 12 bases between the two ends. Germline values: CDR1 SQVTM, CDR2 ANQGSEA. The CDR3 loop spans 14 amino acids. The CDR3 loop is CSVETQGKYNEQFF. The CDR3 bases are TGCAGCGTTGAAACTCAGGGGAAATACAATGAGCAGTTCTTC.

The chain couples TRBV19 to TRBJ2-5; D remains ambiguous. In germline, CDR1 is LNHDA, CDR2 SQIVND (reference sequence). Trimming shortened V by 1 base and J by 2 bases, and 11 bases separated the two germline ends. CDR3 length: 15 amino acids. The CDR3: CASSIVWARQETQYF. The CDR3 coding sequence is TGTGCCAGTAGTATAGTCTGGGCTAGACAAGAGACCCAGTACTTC.

This chain joins TRBV28 and TRBJ2-5; D is unresolved. Trimming shortened V by 4 bases and J by 5 bases, and 14 bases separated the two germline ends. CDR1 and CDR2 from the germline V gene are MDHEN and SYDVKM. This CDR3 is built from 14 residues. CDR3 sequence reads: CASSSISARETQYF. CDR3 coding DNA: TGTGCCAGCAGTTCCATTTCAGCGAGGGAGACCCAGTACTTC.

The V and J genes are TRBV9 and TRBJ2-1; 13 bases are shared with TRBD2. There are 16 residues in the CDR3. Germline CDR1 is SGDLS and CDR2 is YYNGEE. V shed 4 bases and J 6 bases; nucleotides not matched to a gene: 7. The CDR3 spells CASSISGLAGFNEQFF. As DNA, the CDR3 is TGTGCCAGCAGCATATCGGGACTAGCGGGGTTCAATGAGCAGTTCTTC.

The chain carries TRBV2 and TRBJ1-5; no clear D. The CDR3 is made up of 17 amino acids. CDR1 is SNHLY and CDR2 is FYNNEI in the germline V gene. V dropped 0 bases and J dropped 2 bases, with 14 bases sitting between them. CDR3 coding DNA: TGTGCCAGCAGTGAAGCGCTTGGGTCAGGTGGCAATCAGCCCCAGCATTTT. Translation: CASSEALGSGGNQPQHF.

This clone was seen more than once but under ten times. This probably arose from a read error, given a far larger clone one base away. The V and J genes are TRBV29-1 and TRBJ2-4; D assignment may be TRBD1 or TRBD2 (5 bases each). Looked up from germline, CDR1 is SQVTM and CDR2 is ANQGSEA. The CDR3 covers 12 residues. The CDR3 is CSGGSGKNIKYF. The CDR3 region has the DNA TGCAGCGGGGGGAGTGGCAAAAACATTAAGTACTTC.

In this sample, this clone turned up once. This sample includes further DNA sequences coding for the same CDR3. The chain couples TRBV5-1 to TRBJ1-2, with a tentative D call TRBD1 (6 bases). Looked up from germline, CDR1 is SGHRS and CDR2 is YFSETQ. This CDR3 has 12 residues. V lost 3 bases, J lost 7 bases, and 10 bases lay in between. CDR3: CASSSQGGGYTF. CDR3 in DNA: TGCGCCAGCAGCTCACAGGGAGGTGGCTACACCTTC. Using reference TRBV5-1 and TRBJ1-2 for the parts outside the CDR3, the full variable domain is KAGVTQTPRYLIKTRGQQVTLSCSPISGHRSVSWYQQTPGQGLQFLFEYFSETQRNKGNFPGRFSGRQFSNSRSEMNVSTLELGDSALYLCASSSQGGGYTFGSGTRLTVV.

This clone appeared once. The CDR3, as DNA: TGTGCCAGCACCCCGGGGCGGGGGCGCTACAATGAGCAGTTCTTC. Translation: CASTPGRGRYNEQFF. V is TRBV28 and J is TRBJ2-1, with a tentative D call TRBD2 (7 bases). Germline-derived CDR1 and CDR2 are MDHEN and SYDVKM. The CDR3 runs 15 residues. Trimming shortened V by 7 bases and J by 3 bases, and 16 bases separated the two germline ends.

DNA of the CDR3: TGTGCCAGCAGTGAAAGGTGGGGTCCCCAAGAGACCCAGTACTTC. Protein: CASSERWGPQETQYF. This sequence joins TRBV6-4 and TRBJ2-5, with D unclear. Germline CDR1 is MRHNA and CDR2 is SNTAGT. The CDR3 is 15 amino acids. V lost 3 bases to trimming and J lost 1 base, with 12 bases between them.

The CDR3 DNA reads as TGTGCCAGCTCTGGGGTTCTAGCAGCAGAGACCCAGTACTTC. Amino acids: CASSGVLAAETQYF. V is TRBV18 and J is TRBJ2-5; D is perhaps TRBD2 (5 bases). The ends were cut back, 6 bases at V and 4 bases at J, with 15 bases in the middle. The germline CDR1 and CDR2 sequences are KGHSH and LQKENI. The CDR3 has 14 residues.

The chain couples TRBV6-5 to TRBJ2-7; D might be TRBD1 (7 bases). V gave up 7 bases and J gave up 5 bases, with 15 bases separating them. Germline V lookup: CDR1 MNHEY, CDR2 SVGAGI. The CDR3 is made up of 13 amino acids. The CDR3: CASIPPGGHEQYF. In DNA form, the CDR3 reads TGTGCCAGCATACCGCCAGGGGGGCACGAGCAGTACTTC.

In its sample, this clone was seen once. The J gene is TRBJ1-3, the V gene TRBV11-1; maybe TRBD1 (6 bases). This CDR3 region has 17 residues. Germline values: CDR1 SGHAT, CDR2 FQDESV (reference sequence). The germline V and J ends were trimmed by 4 bases and 0 bases, with 16 bases remaining between them. The CDR3 DNA sequence: TGTGCCAGCAGCTCAGGAGGGGGGTCCCCCTCTGGAAACACCATATATTTT. Translated: CASSSGGGSPSGNTIYF.

The genes are TRBV15 and TRBJ2-3; D gene ambiguous. CDR3 length equals 13 residues. Germline V gives CDR1 LNHNV, CDR2 YYDKDF (reference sequence). The V end lost 0 bases, the J end lost 8 bases, and 9 bases lay between the germline ends. The CDR3 spells CATSRDVTGTQYF. The CDR3 DNA follows: TGTGCCACCAGCAGAGATGTCACGGGTACGCAGTATTTT.

This clone was seen once. This chain connects TRBV18 to TRBJ2-7; the D call may be TRBD1 or TRBD2 (5 bases each). Trimming removed 4 bases at V and 6 bases at J, with 16 bases between. CDR1 and CDR2 (germline): KGHSH, LQKENI. The CDR3 runs to 14 residues. This CDR3 reads CASSQGTANGEQYF. DNA of the CDR3: TGTGCCAGCTCACAGGGGACGGCCAACGGCGAGCAGTACTTC.

The chain couples TRBV7-9 to TRBJ2-5; TRBD2 is a possible D gene (5 bases). The CDR3 extends over 14 amino acids. V dropped 2 bases and J dropped 4 bases, with 11 bases sitting between them. Germline V lookup: CDR1 SEHNR, CDR2 FQNEAQ (reference sequence). CDR3 in DNA: TGTGCCAGCAGCTTACGGGGAATCCCAGAGACCCAGTACTTC. Its protein product is CASSLRGIPETQYF.

V usage is TRBV5-1 and J usage is TRBJ2-1; 7 bases align to TRBD2. The CDR3 covers 14 residues. V gave up 5 bases and J gave up 4 bases; unmatched junction bases: 6. Germline CDR1 SGHRS, CDR2 YFSETQ. The CDR3 is CASRGTTVYNEQFF. The DNA for the CDR3 is TGCGCCAGCAGAGGGACTACGGTTTACAATGAGCAGTTCTTC.

This chain connects TRBV12-5 to TRBJ2-3; D remains ambiguous. V lost 5 bases to trimming and J lost 2 bases, with 8 bases between them. The CDR3 has 13 residues. The germline V gene has CDR1 LGHNT and CDR2 FRNRAP. CDR3 loop: CASGTENTDTQYF. In nucleotides, the CDR3 is TGTGCTAGTGGTACCGAGAACACAGATACGCAGTATTTT. The full variable domain, with the rest looked up from reference TRBV12-5 and TRBJ2-3, is DARVTQTPRHKVTEMGQEVTMRCQPILGHNTVFWYRQTMMQGLELLAYFRNRAPLDDSGMPKDRFSAEMPDATLATLKIQPSEPRDSAVYFCASGTENTDTQYFGPGTRLTVL.